These 24 T cell receptor beta chains were sequenced from one sample in a study of blood T cell repertoires in COVID-19. The table came from immunoSEQ multiplex PCR; TCRdb's copy has only in-frame clones and leaves some out. The table has 470,000 or so clones, around 89% seen once; the top ten hold about 4.5%. Sequencing was carried out using peripheral blood. These receptors were collected from a woman in her thirties with acute or convalescent COVID-19.

The gene calls are TRBV23-1 and TRBJ1-6; 7 bases map to TRBD1. TRBV23-1 is recorded as an ORF, its role being uncertain. V shed 2 bases and J 0 bases; nucleotides not matched to a gene: 10. This CDR3 is 19 amino acids long. CDR3 region: CASSQDYRGLASYNSPLHF. The CDR3 DNA reads as TGCGCCAGCAGTCAAGATTACAGGGGACTAGCCTCCTATAATTCACCCCTCCACTTT.

CDR3 in DNA: TGTGCCAGCAGCGCACCGGGCTCCTACAATGAGCAGTTCTTC. Translation: CASSAPGSYNEQFF. The chain couples TRBV9 to TRBJ2-1; D uncertain. V lost 3 bases and J 0 bases, leaving 7 bases between the germline ends. This CDR3 spans 14 amino acids. Germline assignment: CDR1 SGDLS and CDR2 YYNGEE.

The chain has TRBV9 and TRBJ2-3; D perhaps matches TRBD2 (5 bases). V lost 4 bases to trimming and J lost 1 base, with 19 bases between them. Per germline, CDR1 SGDLS and CDR2 YYNGEE. This CDR3 has 17 residues. The CDR3: CASSPQEGNRGTDTQYF. The CDR3 nucleotides are TGTGCCAGCAGCCCCCAAGAGGGAAACAGAGGCACAGATACGCAGTATTTT.

The chain uses TRBV2 and TRBJ1-1, with 10 bases matching TRBD1. Losses at the gene ends were 9 bases for V and 5 bases for J; bases not matched to a gene: 15. Germline values: CDR1 SNHLY, CDR2 FYNNEI. There are 16 residues in the CDR3. The DNA for the CDR3 is TGTGCCAGGCCTTCCCCACCGGGACAGGGGTCTACTGAAGCTTTCTTT. Translation gives CARPSPPGQGSTEAFF.

Turning to this clone: This same CDR3 is encoded by further DNA sequences in the sample. This chain uses TRBV28 with TRBJ1-6, with D possibly TRBD1 on 6 matching bases. The ends were cut back, 2 bases at V and 7 bases at J, with 9 bases in the middle. Germline-derived CDR1 and CDR2 are MDHEN and SYDVKM. This CDR3 is 14 amino acids long. The chain's CDR3 is CASSLGQGNSPLHF. The CDR3 bases are TGTGCCAGCAGTTTAGGGCAGGGGAATTCACCCCTCCACTTT.

The CDR3 region is CASSLLAGGSTDTQYF. The CDR3 nucleotides are TGTGCCAGCAGTTTACTAGCGGGGGGGAGCACAGATACGCAGTATTTT. The chain combines TRBV7-9 with TRBJ2-3; 13 bases agree with TRBD2. Germline trimming cut 6 bases from V and 0 bases from J; bases unmatched to any gene: 3. This CDR3 is 16 amino acids long. From germline, CDR1 is SEHNR and CDR2 FQNEAQ (reference sequence).

This clone has a handful of counts. V and J are TRBV6-5 and TRBJ1-6; 10 bases align to TRBD1. The trim removed 3 bases at V and 9 bases at J, leaving 5 bases unmatched. Germline CDR1 and CDR2: MNHEY and SVGAGI. CDR3 length: 15 amino acids. CDR3 sequence reads: CASSYRDRGASPLHF. The CDR3 DNA reads TGTGCCAGCAGTTATCGGGACAGGGGTGCTTCACCCCTCCACTTT.

V is TRBV11-2 and J is TRBJ2-1, with 9 bases fitting TRBD1. The V gene end was trimmed by 1 base and the J gene end by 9 bases; junction bases not matched to a gene: 10. Per germline, CDR1 SGHAT and CDR2 FQNNGV. The CDR3 loop spans 16 amino acids. The CDR3 DNA sequence: TGTGCCAGCAGCTTAGTCCGGGACAGGGCGTACGGTGAGCAGTTCTTC. It codes for CASSLVRDRAYGEQFF.

This clone has more than one count but fewer than ten. The gene calls are TRBV20-1 and TRBJ1-1; tentative D call: TRBD1 (5 bases). The CDR3 contains 14 residues. The germline V gene has CDR1 DFQATT and CDR2 SNEGSKA (reference sequence). Trimming cost V 3 bases and J 2 bases, with 13 bases left between them. The DNA for the CDR3 is TGCAGTGCTAGTAACGGGGGTCTAAACACTGAAGCTTTCTTT. Encoded protein: CSASNGGLNTEAFF.

V and J are TRBV4-1 and TRBJ1-5, with D perhaps matching TRBD1 (6 bases). V lost 3 bases to trimming and J lost 4 bases, with 22 bases between them. This CDR3 has 18 residues. Germline lookup yields CDR1 MGHRA and CDR2 YSYEKL. The CDR3 coding sequence is TGCGCCAGCAGCCAGACCGATCTGGGGGCTAGGGTTAATCAGCCCCAGCATTTT. Amino acid sequence: CASSQTDLGARVNQPQHF.

The chain carries TRBV28 and TRBJ2-7; unclear D gene. V lost 6 bases and J 3 bases, leaving 12 bases between the germline ends. The CDR3 is made up of 13 amino acids. CDR1 and CDR2 from the germline V gene are MDHEN and SYDVKM. The CDR3 region is CASSIGEIYEQYF. The CDR3 nucleotides are TGTGCCAGCAGCATAGGAGAAATCTACGAGCAGTACTTC.

Notes on this clone: Mismatch with germline at one junction end may stem from a read error. The chain recombines TRBV7-3 with TRBJ1-2, with D hard to call. This CDR3 comprises 9 residues. Germline V gene lookup returns CDR1 SGHTA and CDR2 FQGTGA. The CDR3 DNA reads as TGCCCCCATGTAGATGGCTACACCTTC. It specifies CPHVDGYTF.

The rearrangement joins TRBV2 to TRBJ2-1; 7 positions agree with TRBD1. J gave up 4 bases and V 2 bases, and 2 bases lay outside the gene matches. This CDR3 contains 14 residues. Germline V gene lookup returns CDR1 SNHLY and CDR2 FYNNEI. The CDR3 DNA reads as TGTGCCAGCAGTGAAAGGGGGCCGTACAATGAGCAGTTCTTC. Amino acid sequence: CASSERGPYNEQFF.

The chain employs TRBV27 and TRBJ1-1, with 7 bases fitting TRBD1. CDR1 and CDR2 from the germline V gene are MNHEY and SMNVEV (reference sequence). V trimming: 10 bases; J trimming: 0 bases; junction bases outside the gene matches: 11. The CDR3 is 15 amino acids. CDR3 region: CATNRGGGVNTEAFF. CDR3 sequence (DNA): TGTGCCACAAACAGGGGAGGCGGGGTGAACACTGAAGCTTTCTTT.

The genes are TRBV2 and TRBJ2-5; 9 bases align to TRBD2. V lost 1 base to trimming and J lost 5 bases; unmatched junction nucleotides: 5. The CDR3 loop spans 15 amino acids. Germline V gene sequence: CDR1 SNHLY, CDR2 FYNNEI. CDR3: CASSEGRGGQETQYF. CDR3 coding DNA: TGTGCCAGCAGTGAAGGGCGGGGGGGCCAGGAGACCCAGTACTTC.

This clone has only a few counts. The chain joins TRBV3-1 (or the pseudogene TRBV3-2) to TRBJ1-5; D is uncertain. CDR1 and CDR2 from the germline V gene are LGHDT and YNNKEL (reference sequence). V was pared by 8 bases and J by 4 bases, with 12 bases between. This CDR3 contains 13 residues. Here the CDR3 reads CASGFDGNQPQHF. The CDR3 DNA reads TGTGCCAGCGGTTTCGACGGGAATCAGCCCCAGCATTTT.

This sequence joins TRBV7-2 and TRBJ2-7; no reliable D call. This CDR3 comprises 14 residues. Germline CDR1 and CDR2: SGHTA and FQGNSA. V lost 1 base and J 1 base, leaving 8 bases between the germline ends. The CDR3 spells CASSLGSLSYEQYF. The DNA of the CDR3 is TGTGCCAGCAGCTTAGGGTCCCTATCCTACGAGCAGTACTTC.

The chain has TRBV23-1 and TRBJ2-5; the D gene is possibly TRBD2 (6 bases). TRBV23-1 is an ORF; its function is uncertain. The V end was cut by 1 base, the J end by 2 bases, with 11 bases between. This CDR3 contains 15 residues. The DNA for the CDR3 is TGCGCCAGCAGTCAATGCGGGATAAGGCAAGAGACCCAGTACTTC. Residues: CASSQCGIRQETQYF.

V usage is TRBV19 and J usage is TRBJ1-5; D gene unclear. The CDR3 is 14 residues long. V lost 6 bases and J 4 bases, leaving 13 bases between the germline ends. Germline assignment: CDR1 LNHDA and CDR2 SQIVND (reference sequence). The CDR3 nucleotides are TGTGCCAGTAGCCCCTCGGCGGGGAATCAGCCCCAGCATTTT. Translation gives CASSPSAGNQPQHF.

V is TRBV3-1 (or the pseudogene TRBV3-2) and J is TRBJ1-1; D is unclear. CDR1 LGHDT and CDR2 YNNKEL come from the germline V gene (reference sequence). The CDR3 runs 16 residues. Between the trimmed V and J ends, which lost 3 bases and 4 bases, there was a span of 18 bases. CDR3 coding DNA: TGTGCCAGCAGCCAGCGGACGGTCGGGGAAGGCACTGAAGCTTTCTTT. Its protein is CASSQRTVGEGTEAFF.

This clone has a single count. The rearrangement joins TRBV6-5 to TRBJ2-5; TRBD2 agrees at 9 bases. The trim removed 5 bases at V and 5 bases at J, leaving 9 bases unmatched. The CDR3 consists of 15 residues. Germline values: CDR1 MNHEY, CDR2 SVGAGI. CDR3 DNA sequence: TGTGCCAGCAGTCAGACTAGCGGCCTCGGTGAGACCCAGTACTTC. Protein: CASSQTSGLGETQYF.

This chain joins TRBV9 and TRBJ1-1; D may be TRBD1 (6 bases). Trimming shortened V by 6 bases and J by 1 base, and 13 bases separated the two germline ends. Looked up from germline, CDR1 is SGDLS and CDR2 is YYNGEE. The CDR3 spans 14 residues. This chain's CDR3 is CASTQGGENTEAFF. CDR3 bases: TGTGCCAGCACCCAAGGGGGGGAGAACACTGAAGCTTTCTTT.

The V gene is TRBV10-3, the J gene TRBJ2-3; no definite D call. Trimming cost V 0 bases and J 4 bases, with 14 bases left between them. Per the germline V gene, CDR1 is ENHRY and CDR2 is SYGVKD. This CDR3 is 16 amino acids long. Here the CDR3 reads CAISESRSGGSDTQYF. For the CDR3, the DNA is TGTGCCATCAGTGAGTCAAGGTCAGGTGGTTCAGATACGCAGTATTTT.

The chain uses TRBV30 and TRBJ2-2; D uncertain. V was clipped by 0 bases and J by 5 bases, with 10 bases between them. Germline CDR1 and CDR2: GTSNPN and SVGIG (reference sequence). The CDR3 is 14 amino acids. CDR3 nucleotides: TGTGCCTGGAGTGTAGGCAGGAAAACCGGGGAGCTGTTTTTT. Translation: CAWSVGRKTGELFF.